The 27 T cell receptor beta chains reported below all come from one sample, sequenced in a study of neoadjuvant nivolumab and ipilimumab in lung cancer. Data came from immunoSEQ multiplex PCR; TCRdb stores just in-frame clones and leaves some out. This sample has approximately 13,000 clones, with 65% to 75% found just once. Sequencing used peripheral blood, obtained after neoadjuvant nivolumab, alone or with ipilimumab, at or shortly before surgery. The receptors originated from an adult with non-small cell lung cancer.

The V gene is TRBV5-1, the J gene TRBJ2-1; 8 bases map to TRBD1. Germline trimming cut 2 bases from V and 5 bases from J; bases unmatched to any gene: 6. Looked up from germline, CDR1 is SGHRS and CDR2 is YFSETQ. The CDR3 loop spans 15 amino acids. As DNA, the CDR3 is TGCGCCAGCAGCTTACAGGGGGGCAACGACAATGAGCAGTTCTTC. Translating it yields CASSLQGGNDNEQFF.

The rearrangement links TRBV5-1 to TRBJ2-3; 7 nucleotides align to TRBD1. This CDR3 is built from 13 residues. In germline, CDR1 is SGHRS, CDR2 YFSETQ. V shed 6 bases and J 4 bases; nucleotides not matched to a gene: 5. The CDR3 DNA sequence: TGCGCCAGCATGGGGCAGGGGGCAGATACGCAGTATTTT. Encoded protein: CASMGQGADTQYF.

The DNA for the CDR3 is TGTGCCAGCAGCCACTTGGACAGGAACACTGAAGCTTTCTTT. Translating gives CASSHLDRNTEAFF. The gene calls are TRBV4-2 and TRBJ1-1, with D tentatively TRBD1 (6 bases). Germline V gene lookup returns CDR1 LGHNA and CDR2 YNFKEQ. The CDR3 sequence is 14 residues long. With 3 bases removed from V and 1 base from J, the gap between germline ends came to 9 bases.

This chain links TRBV14 with TRBJ2-5; 13 bases are a match to TRBD2. CDR3 size: 16 residues. Germline lookup yields CDR1 SGHDN and CDR2 FVKESK. J lost 1 base, V lost 4 bases, and 3 bases had no gene match. The CDR3 DNA sequence: TGTGCCAGCAGCCGGACTAGCGGGAGCGTCCAAGAGACCCAGTACTTC. Amino acid sequence: CASSRTSGSVQETQYF.

This clone was observed a handful of times. The V and J genes are TRBV5-1 and TRBJ2-5; 8 bases map to TRBD2. The V gene's germline CDR1 is SGHRS and CDR2 YFSETQ. V lost 1 base and J lost 5; bases outside the gene matches: 4. The length of the CDR3 is 14 residues. The CDR3, as DNA: TGCGCCAGCAGCTTGCAAGCGGGAGTGGAGACCCAGTACTTC. It yields the protein CASSLQAGVETQYF.

In its sample, this clone was seen once. This rearrangement joins TRBV30 to TRBJ1-2, with D uncertain. Germline CDR1 and CDR2: GTSNPN and SVGIG (reference sequence). This CDR3 contains 14 residues. Deletions cut 4 bases from V and 8 bases from J, with 20 bases between. In nucleotides, the CDR3 is TGTGCCTGGAAGGGTCCGGTCCTCAGTCGGGGCTACACCTTC. Translated, it gives CAWKGPVLSRGYTF.

The V and J genes are TRBV29-1 and TRBJ2-5; D is unclear. The germline gives CDR1 SQVTM, CDR2 ANQGSEA. Trimming stripped 1 base from V and 5 bases from J, with 2 bases between. The CDR3 consists of 10 residues. The CDR3 sequence: CSVEVETQYF. CDR3 DNA: TGCAGCGTTGAAGTGGAGACCCAGTACTTC.

The gene calls are TRBV11-1 and TRBJ2-7; D is unclear. V was cut by 5 bases and J by 5 bases, with 7 bases left in between. The CDR3 extends over 11 amino acids. The germline CDR1 and CDR2 sequences are SGHAT and FQDESV (reference sequence). In nucleotides, the CDR3 is TGTGCCAGCAGCGTGTCTCACGAGCAGTACTTC. This encodes CASSVSHEQYF.

A few counts support this clone. The chain couples TRBV7-8 to TRBJ2-7; D gene uncertain. This CDR3 has 14 amino acids. Germline-derived CDR1 and CDR2 are SGHVS and FQNEAQ. V was cut by 4 bases and J by 3 bases, with 13 bases left in between. Here the CDR3 DNA reads TGTGCCAGCAGCTCCAGGCATGGGAACTACGAGCAGTACTTC. Protein: CASSSRHGNYEQYF.

The chain links TRBV18 to TRBJ2-7; possibly TRBD1 for D (6 bases). Germline lookup yields CDR1 KGHSH and CDR2 LQKENI. The CDR3 runs 15 residues. V dropped 1 base and J dropped 3 bases, with 13 bases sitting between them. Here the CDR3 reads CASSPREGDIYEQYF. The CDR3, as DNA: TGTGCCAGCTCACCACGGGAAGGGGACATCTACGAGCAGTACTTC.

The V gene is TRBV5-1, the J gene TRBJ2-1; D not certain. V was shortened by 0 bases and J by 1 base, with 5 bases between the two germline ends. The CDR3 length is 14 residues. Germline assignment: CDR1 SGHRS and CDR2 YFSETQ. In nucleotides, the CDR3 is TGCGCCAGCAGCTTGGCGGTATCCTACAATGAGCAGTTCTTC. Translation: CASSLAVSYNEQFF.

This chain links TRBV5-1 with TRBJ2-7; 10 bases are a match to TRBD1. Germline CDR1 is SGHRS and CDR2 is YFSETQ. V lost 3 bases to trimming and J lost 5 bases; unmatched junction nucleotides: 11. The CDR3 runs to 16 residues. The CDR3 reads CASSSQRDRGPDEQYF. In DNA, the CDR3 is TGCGCCAGCAGCTCACAGCGGGACAGGGGACCAGACGAGCAGTACTTC. Full variable domain (rest looked up from reference TRBV5-1 and TRBJ2-7): KAGVTQTPRYLIKTRGQQVTLSCSPISGHRSVSWYQQTPGQGLQFLFEYFSETQRNKGNFPGRFSGRQFSNSRSEMNVSTLELGDSALYLCASSSQRDRGPDEQYFGPGTRLTVT.

The chain uses TRBV18 and TRBJ2-7, with unresolved D. Trimming took 4 bases from V and 2 from J, leaving 9 bases between them. The CDR3 covers 13 residues. Germline V gene lookup returns CDR1 KGHSH and CDR2 LQKENI. The CDR3 is CASSHPDAYEQYF. The CDR3 DNA reads as TGTGCCAGCTCACACCCGGATGCCTACGAGCAGTACTTC.

The chain is built from TRBV29-1 and TRBJ1-2; D uncertain. Trimming pared 5 bases from V and 6 bases from J, leaving 10 bases between. Germline CDR1 SQVTM, CDR2 ANQGSEA. The CDR3 is made up of 11 amino acids. The CDR3 sequence: CSVYGPDGYTF. CDR3 in DNA: TGCAGCGTTTACGGACCCGATGGCTACACCTTC.

This rearrangement joins TRBV4-2 to TRBJ2-7; no definite D call. With 5 bases removed from V and 3 bases from J, the gap between germline ends came to 14 bases. CDR1 LGHNA and CDR2 YNFKEQ come from the germline V gene. This CDR3 has 14 amino acids. CDR3 sequence: CASSSDPIIYEQYF. CDR3 in DNA: TGTGCCAGCAGCAGTGACCCTATAATCTACGAGCAGTACTTC.

V usage is TRBV30 and J usage is TRBJ1-4; TRBD1 might be the D (5 bases). The CDR3 length is 13 residues. Trimming shortened V by 6 bases and J by 5 bases, and 13 bases separated the two germline ends. Germline V gives CDR1 GTSNPN, CDR2 SVGIG (reference sequence). DNA for the CDR3: TGTGCCTGCCACTGGGACCTCAATGAAAAACTGTTTTTT. Translation: CACHWDLNEKLFF. The variable domain in full, completed from reference TRBV30 and TRBJ1-4, reads SQTIHQWPATLVQPVGSPLSLECTVEGTSNPNLYWYRQAAGRGLQLLFYSVGIGQISSEVPQNLSASRPQDRQFILSSKKLLLSDSGFYLCACHWDLNEKLFFGSGTQLSVL.

The rearrangement links TRBV5-1 to TRBJ2-5; 10 bases are a match to TRBD1. V gave up 4 bases and J gave up 2 bases; unmatched junction bases: 2. Germline V gene lookup returns CDR1 SGHRS and CDR2 YFSETQ. The CDR3 is 14 residues long. The CDR3 loop reads CASSGTGVQETQYF. CDR3 nucleotides: TGCGCCAGCAGCGGGACAGGGGTTCAAGAGACCCAGTACTTC.

The chain links TRBV30 to TRBJ1-1; 9 nucleotides match TRBD1. V shed 4 bases, J shed 2 bases, and the junction held 2 bases outside the gene matches. Germline V gene data show CDR1 as GTSNPN and CDR2 as SVGIG (reference sequence). The CDR3 is 13 amino acids. This CDR3 reads CAWTTGGNTEAFF. The CDR3 region has the DNA TGTGCCTGGACGACAGGGGGAAACACTGAAGCTTTCTTT.

The chain carries TRBV4-2 and TRBJ1-1; D perhaps matches TRBD1 (5 bases). Trimming removed 3 bases from V and 0 bases from J, with 11 bases in between. The CDR3 has 15 residues. Looked up from germline, CDR1 is LGHNA and CDR2 is YNFKEQ. CDR3: CASSHGDGLNTEAFF. CDR3 sequence (DNA): TGTGCCAGCAGCCACGGGGACGGCTTGAACACTGAAGCTTTCTTT.

This chain links TRBV18 with TRBJ1-5; no clear D gene. The CDR3 runs to 11 residues. Deletions cut 4 bases from V and 11 bases from J, with 9 bases between. Per the germline V gene, CDR1 is KGHSH and CDR2 is LQKENI. CDR3 in DNA: TGTGCCAGCTCACTTATATCAGCCCAGCATTTT. As protein: CASSLISAQHF.

The rearrangement links TRBV11-1 to TRBJ1-1, with D maybe TRBD1 (5 bases). This CDR3 spans 16 amino acids. V gave up 1 base and J gave up 1 base, with 13 bases separating them. Germline CDR1 SGHAT, CDR2 FQDESV (reference sequence). The CDR3 bases are TGTGCCAGCAGCTTAGGTTACGACAGCGGGAACACTGAAGCTTTCTTT. This gives the protein CASSLGYDSGNTEAFF.

The J gene is TRBJ2-1, the V gene TRBV5-4, with TRBD1 as a possible D gene (5 bases). This CDR3 has 12 amino acids. The ends were cut back, 9 bases at V and 7 bases at J, with 14 bases in the middle. Germline loops: CDR1 SGHNT, CDR2 YYREEE (reference sequence). As DNA, the CDR3 is TGTGCCACAGGGCCCTCGAGGAATGAGCAGTTCTTC. Its translation: CATGPSRNEQFF.

V gene TRBV5-6 combines with J gene TRBJ2-7; TRBD1 aligns across 7 bases. Germline V gene data show CDR1 as SGHDT and CDR2 as YYEEEE. J lost 2 bases, V lost 4 bases, and 3 bases had no gene match. CDR3 length: 13 amino acids. The CDR3 coding sequence is TGTGCCAGCAGCCTCGACAGGGCCTACGAGCAGTACTTC. It is translated as CASSLDRAYEQYF.

The genes are TRBV5-1 and TRBJ2-5; TRBD2 aligns across 7 bases. The V gene end was trimmed by 0 bases and the J gene end by 1 base; junction bases not matched to a gene: 6. Germline assignment: CDR1 SGHRS and CDR2 YFSETQ. This CDR3 spans 16 amino acids. The CDR3 region has the DNA TGCGCCAGCAGCTTGGAGCCTAGCGGAATCCAAGAGACCCAGTACTTC. Translated, it gives CASSLEPSGIQETQYF.

The chain carries TRBV30 and TRBJ1-1; D call uncertain. The CDR3 loop spans 14 amino acids. CDR1 is GTSNPN and CDR2 is SVGIG in the germline V gene (reference sequence). Between the trimmed V and J ends, which lost 0 bases and 0 bases, there was a span of 8 bases. As DNA, the CDR3 is TGTGCCTGGAGTGTAAGCGGGGTGAACACTGAAGCTTTCTTT. Translated: CAWSVSGVNTEAFF.

This chain joins TRBV30 and TRBJ2-5; 11 nucleotides align to TRBD2. The CDR3 consists of 15 residues. CDR1 GTSNPN and CDR2 SVGIG come from the germline V gene (reference sequence). Unmatched junction bases numbered 4, after V lost 0 bases and J lost 4 bases. CDR3 in amino acids: CAWSVGLAGGETQYF. The CDR3 DNA reads TGTGCCTGGAGTGTAGGGCTAGCGGGAGGAGAGACCCAGTACTTC.

The chain carries TRBV4-1 and TRBJ1-2; D unclear. The V gene's germline CDR1 is MGHRA and CDR2 YSYEKL. The CDR3 sequence is 15 residues long. The V gene lost 3 bases and the J gene lost 10 bases, with 21 bases spanning the gap. The CDR3: CASSQRTLLLPIYTF. CDR3 nucleotides: TGCGCCAGCAGCCAGCGAACACTGCTGCTGCCAATCTACACCTTC.